This paragraph covers one T cell receptor (beta chain) sequence. The count of this clone is one. It has no known antigen specificity. There are no base qualities to consult, and no much larger clone falls within one base. Receptors were amplified or captured by the immunoSEQ multiplex PCR assay. This immuneACCESS table, as held by TCRdb, lists in-frame sequences with V and J called but not all clones. Of the missing ones, under half trace to an unresolved V gene in checked studies; the others have no known cause. The sample records 640,000 or so clones, 80% to 90% of which are singletons. The ten biggest clones cover approximately 0.0097% of the sample. This entry comes from a study of shared T cell receptors in the human thymus (dated by TCRdb to the early 2020s). In terms of the full investigation: The study examined how the human thymus generates shared, self-reactive T-cell receptor alpha chains.

The germline V gene yields SGHRS for CDR1 and YFSETQ for CDR2. The cysteine opens and the phenylalanine closes a CDR3 of 16 amino acids. The entry retains the CDR3 DNA only, 48 bases that are in frame from base 1. Clipping removes 0 bases from V and 5 bases from J, with 11 as the unmatched junction base count. The same data also contributed to another study, on human thymus T cells. The second study's authors report: The donors were immunologically healthy infants in Finland who had open corrective cardiac surgery for congenital heart defects. Thymus tissue was obtained as surgical resects removed during corrective cardiac surgery. Both the thymic and the peripheral blood repertoires appeared to show biased V and J gene segment usage. The related research found that thymic TCR repertoires overlapped highly between unrelated individuals. The study used about 8 infant thymus samples plus four related peripheral blood samples to characterize TCR alpha and beta repertoires. The cohort included over five male and a couple of female infants, with donor ages spanning 7 to 244 days. Thymocytes were mechanically released from the tissue and were stored as pellets of roughly 10-34 million cells at -70 degrees C. A QIAsymphony instrument was used to extract genomic DNA from the frozen cell pellets. The immunoSEQ multiplex PCR assay was used to amplify the TCRB and TCRAD loci from a standardized amount of quality-controlled genomic DNA. The V(D)J region was spanned by amplicons of a length sufficient to cover the CDR3 and to identify V and J genes. Amplicon sequencing was performed on an Illumina platform through the commercial immunoSEQ service. Primer bias and sequencing errors were corrected using previously described methods, and TCRAD and TCRB definitions followed the IMGT database. immunoSEQ Analyzer 3.0 and VDJTools were used for repertoire analysis, which covered basic statistics, V/J segment usage, diversity estimates, rarefaction and pairwise overlap. To estimate diversity, the Chao1, ChaoE, Efron-Thisted, Shannon and inverse Simpson indices were applied, and diversity was also estimated on datasets down-sampled to the smallest sample. Repertoire overlap was assessed by strict matching of CDR3 nucleotide sequence, V gene and J gene, and clustering was done by Jaccard-based multidimensional scaling. Thymus samples yielded on average around 800,000 unique TCRB clonotypes, compared with roughly 76,000 from blood samples.

The sequenced material came from thymocytes. The clonotype originates from a boy younger than two with a congenital heart defect. Donor details come from another sample of the same person, matched by shared clones. This sequence uses TRBV5-1 and TRBJ2-7, and 7 junction bases match TRBD1. The DNA reads TGCGCCAGCAGCTTGGACCTTTTCGGGACAGTGCACGAGCAGTACTTC. It codes for CASSLDLFGTVHEQYF.